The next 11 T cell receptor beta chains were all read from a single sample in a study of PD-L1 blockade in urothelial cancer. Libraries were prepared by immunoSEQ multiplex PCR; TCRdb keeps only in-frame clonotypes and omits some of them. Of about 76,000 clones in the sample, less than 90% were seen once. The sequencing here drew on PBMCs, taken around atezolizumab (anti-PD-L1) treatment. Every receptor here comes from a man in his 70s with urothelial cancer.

The CDR3 nucleotides are TGCGCCAGCAGCCAGAGCGACAGAGGCTCCTACGAGCAGTACTTC. Amino acid sequence: CASSQSDRGSYEQYF. The chain combines TRBV4-1 with TRBJ2-7; tentative D call: TRBD1 (5 bases). V lost 3 bases and J lost 0, with 12 bases in between. The CDR3 covers 15 residues. Germline CDR1 and CDR2: MGHRA and YSYEKL.

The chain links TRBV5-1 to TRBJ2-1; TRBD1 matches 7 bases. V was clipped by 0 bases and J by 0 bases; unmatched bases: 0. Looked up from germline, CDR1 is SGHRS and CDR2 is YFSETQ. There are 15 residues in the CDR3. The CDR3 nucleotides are TGCGCCAGCAGCTTGGAGGGGGCCTCCTACAATGAGCAGTTCTTC. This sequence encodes CASSLEGASYNEQFF. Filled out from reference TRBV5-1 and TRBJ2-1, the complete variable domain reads KAGVTQTPRYLIKTRGQQVTLSCSPISGHRSVSWYQQTPGQGLQFLFEYFSETQRNKGNFPGRFSGRQFSNSRSEMNVSTLELGDSALYLCASSLEGASYNEQFFGPGTRLTVL.

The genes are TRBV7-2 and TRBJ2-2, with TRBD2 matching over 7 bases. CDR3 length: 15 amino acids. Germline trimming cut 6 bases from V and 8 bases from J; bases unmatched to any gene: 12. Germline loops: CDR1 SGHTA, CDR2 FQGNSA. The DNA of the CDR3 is TGTGCCAGCAGTCCAAGCGGGACGGGAATTGGGGAGCTGTTTTTT. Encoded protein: CASSPSGTGIGELFF.

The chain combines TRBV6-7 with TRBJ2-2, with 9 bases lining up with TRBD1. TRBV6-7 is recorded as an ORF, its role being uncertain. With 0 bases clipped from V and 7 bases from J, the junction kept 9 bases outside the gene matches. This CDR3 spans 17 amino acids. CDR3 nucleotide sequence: TGTGCCAGCAGTTACTCCGGGACAGGGACTCCTCGCGGGGAGCTGTTTTTT. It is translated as CASSYSGTGTPRGELFF.

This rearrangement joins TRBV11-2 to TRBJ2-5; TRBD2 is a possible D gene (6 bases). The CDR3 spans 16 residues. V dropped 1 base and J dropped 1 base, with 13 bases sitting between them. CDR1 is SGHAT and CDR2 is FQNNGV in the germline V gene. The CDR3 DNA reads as TGTGCCAGCAGCTTAGGAGGTGCGGGGAGCCAAGAGACCCAGTACTTC. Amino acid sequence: CASSLGGAGSQETQYF.

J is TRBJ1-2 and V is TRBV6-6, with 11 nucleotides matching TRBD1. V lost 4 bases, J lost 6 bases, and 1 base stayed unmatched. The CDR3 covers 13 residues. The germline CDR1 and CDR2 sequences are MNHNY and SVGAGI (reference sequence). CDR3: CASSSDRGHGYTF. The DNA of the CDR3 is TGTGCCAGCAGTTCGGACAGGGGGCATGGCTACACCTTC.

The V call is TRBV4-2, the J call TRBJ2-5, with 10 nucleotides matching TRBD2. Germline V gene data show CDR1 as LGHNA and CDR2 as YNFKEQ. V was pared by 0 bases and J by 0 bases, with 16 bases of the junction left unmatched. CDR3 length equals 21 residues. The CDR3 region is CASSQDQSKGLASLYQETQYF. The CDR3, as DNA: TGTGCCAGCAGCCAAGATCAATCAAAGGGACTAGCGTCCCTCTACCAAGAGACCCAGTACTTC.

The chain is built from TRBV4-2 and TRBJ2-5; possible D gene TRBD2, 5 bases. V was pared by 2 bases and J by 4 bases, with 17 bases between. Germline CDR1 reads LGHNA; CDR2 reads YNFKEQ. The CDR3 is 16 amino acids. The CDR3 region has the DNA TGTGCCAGCAGCCAAAAAAGCGGTCTAATGGGAGAGACCCAGTACTTC. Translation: CASSQKSGLMGETQYF.

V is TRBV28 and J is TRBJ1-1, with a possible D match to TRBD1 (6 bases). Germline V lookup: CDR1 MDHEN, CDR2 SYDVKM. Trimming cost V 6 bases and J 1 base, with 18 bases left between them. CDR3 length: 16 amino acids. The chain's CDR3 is CASRPTPGTTNTEAFF. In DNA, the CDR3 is TGTGCCAGCAGACCCACCCCGGGGACAACGAACACTGAAGCTTTCTTT. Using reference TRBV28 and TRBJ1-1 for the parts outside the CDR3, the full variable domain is DVKVTQSSRYLVKRTGEKVFLECVQDMDHENMFWYRQDPGLGLRLIYFSYDVKMKEKGDIPEGYSVSREKKERFSLILESASTNQTSMYLCASRPTPGTTNTEAFFGQGTRLTVV.

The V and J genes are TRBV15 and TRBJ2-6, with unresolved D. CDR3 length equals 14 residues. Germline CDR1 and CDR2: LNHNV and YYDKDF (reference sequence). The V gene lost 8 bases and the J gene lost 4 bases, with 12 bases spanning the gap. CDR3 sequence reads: CATADTGGANVLTF. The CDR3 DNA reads TGTGCCACCGCAGATACCGGGGGGGCCAACGTCCTGACTTTC.

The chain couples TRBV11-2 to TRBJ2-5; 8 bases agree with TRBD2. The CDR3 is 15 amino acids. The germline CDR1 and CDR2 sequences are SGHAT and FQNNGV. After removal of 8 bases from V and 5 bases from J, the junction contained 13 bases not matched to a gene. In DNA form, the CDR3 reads TGTGCCAGCTCGGCCCCTGGGACTAGTTTTGAGACCCAGTACTTC. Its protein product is CASSAPGTSFETQYF. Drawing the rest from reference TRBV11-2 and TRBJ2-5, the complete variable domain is EAGVAQSPRYKIIEKRQSVAFWCNPISGHATLYWYQQILGQGPKLLIQFQNNGVVDDSQLPKDRFSAERLKGVDSTLKIQPAKLEDSAVYLCASSAPGTSFETQYFGPGTRLLVL.